These 26 T cell receptor beta chains came from one sample sequenced in a study of T cell changes during pregnancy in multiple sclerosis. Some clones are missing from TCRdb's copy, which holds only in-frame ones; the method was immunoSEQ multiplex PCR. The data contain 25,000 to 35,000 clones, roughly 87% of them singletons. The material sequenced was CD8+ T cells from peripheral blood mononuclear cells, taken in the first trimester of pregnancy. The receptors come from a female donor with multiple sclerosis, enrolled in a pregnancy study.

The chain employs TRBV6-5 and TRBJ1-4; maybe TRBD1 (6 bases). Deletions cut 11 bases from V and 4 bases from J, with 17 bases between. Per germline, CDR1 MNHEY and CDR2 SVGAGI. This CDR3 is built from 14 residues. The CDR3 sequence is CAASHTGNNEKLFF. The DNA for the CDR3 is TGTGCCGCCTCCCATACAGGGAATAATGAAAAACTGTTTTTT.

The chain combines TRBV19 with TRBJ1-5; no reliable D call. The V gene's germline CDR1 is LNHDA and CDR2 SQIVND (reference sequence). The CDR3 loop spans 15 amino acids. V was pared by 7 bases and J by 0 bases, with 13 bases between. This CDR3 reads CASNWGDYSNQPQHF. Here the CDR3 DNA reads TGTGCCAGTAACTGGGGAGATTATAGCAATCAGCCCCAGCATTTT.

The chain employs TRBV27 and TRBJ2-7, with 9 positions matching TRBD2. J was trimmed by 0 bases and V by 6 bases; bases with no gene match: 9. The germline CDR1 and CDR2 sequences are MNHEY and SMNVEV (reference sequence). This CDR3 contains 16 residues. The CDR3 region is CASRPSGKHISYEQYF. CDR3 coding DNA: TGTGCCAGCAGACCTAGCGGGAAGCACATCTCCTACGAGCAGTACTTC.

The chain has TRBV13 and TRBJ2-5; 10 bases align to TRBD1. Trimming cost V 7 bases and J 0 bases; bases outside gene matches: 8. There are 16 residues in the CDR3. The germline V gene encodes CDR1 PRHDT and CDR2 FYEKMQ (reference sequence). CDR3 residues: CASTSGQGGNQETQYF. CDR3 bases: TGTGCCAGCACCTCCGGACAGGGGGGGAACCAAGAGACCCAGTACTTC.

This rearrangement joins TRBV7-9 to TRBJ2-1, with D unclear. This CDR3 spans 17 amino acids. Trimming removed 1 base from V and 4 bases from J, with 17 bases in between. The germline CDR1 and CDR2 sequences are SEHNR and FQNEAQ (reference sequence). The CDR3 sequence: CASSLVGARLFYNEQFF. DNA of the CDR3: TGTGCCAGCAGCTTAGTTGGAGCCCGTCTATTTTACAATGAGCAGTTCTTC.

The J gene is TRBJ2-6, the V gene TRBV5-1, with a tentative D call TRBD2 (6 bases). The CDR3 extends over 18 amino acids. Germline CDR1 SGHRS, CDR2 YFSETQ. With 2 bases removed from V and 5 bases from J, the gap between germline ends came to 20 bases. The CDR3 DNA sequence: TGCGCCAGCAGCTTTCCGGGAGACTTGGGTGTACGGGCCAACGTCCTGACTTTC. Translating gives CASSFPGDLGVRANVLTF.

This clone came up a few times. The chain carries TRBV9 and TRBJ1-1, with D possibly being TRBD1 (5 bases). Germline loops: CDR1 SGDLS, CDR2 YYNGEE. The ends were cut back, 0 bases at V and 0 bases at J, with 9 bases in the middle. The CDR3 contains 15 residues. The CDR3 loop reads CASSVEGFMNTEAFF. Written as DNA, the CDR3 is TGTGCCAGCAGCGTAGAGGGGTTTATGAACACTGAAGCTTTCTTT.

The J gene is TRBJ2-7, the V gene TRBV4-1; TRBD2 might be the D (5 bases). The germline V gene encodes CDR1 MGHRA and CDR2 YSYEKL. CDR3 length: 13 amino acids. V was pared by 3 bases and J by 2 bases, with 8 bases between. In DNA, the CDR3 is TGCGCCAGCAGCCAGGTGACTACCTACGAGCAGTACTTC. The encoded protein is CASSQVTTYEQYF.

The rearrangement uses TRBV7-2 and TRBJ2-7; 9 bases map to TRBD2. The V and J ends lost 2 bases and 2 bases, in that order; junction bases with no gene match: 4. From germline, CDR1 is SGHTA and CDR2 FQGNSA. The CDR3 is 15 amino acids. The CDR3 DNA reads as TGTGCCAGCAGCTTATGGCGGGAGGGCCCCTACGAGCAGTACTTC. Its translation is CASSLWREGPYEQYF.

This chain connects TRBV29-1 to TRBJ2-7, with TRBD1 as a possible D gene (6 bases). The CDR3 runs to 14 residues. Trimming shortened V by 6 bases and J by 3 bases, and 18 bases separated the two germline ends. The germline V gene has CDR1 SQVTM and CDR2 ANQGSEA. CDR3 DNA: TGCAGCGTCAACCCGGGACACTCCTACTACGAGCAGTACTTC. Its translation is CSVNPGHSYYEQYF.

The rearrangement uses TRBV7-6 and TRBJ2-1; TRBD1 matches 12 bases. CDR1 and CDR2 (germline): SGHVS, FNYEAQ. V was clipped by 2 bases and J by 7 bases; unmatched bases: 3. This CDR3 has 15 residues. The CDR3: CASSLPGQGANEQFF. The DNA of the CDR3 is TGTGCCAGCAGCTTACCGGGACAGGGGGCAAATGAGCAGTTCTTC.

This clone was seen only once. The genes are TRBV9 and TRBJ2-7; 8 nucleotides match TRBD1. Trimming removed 3 bases from V and 3 bases from J; junction bases left unmatched: 8. The CDR3 runs 15 residues. CDR1 SGDLS and CDR2 YYNGEE come from the germline V gene. CDR3 coding DNA: TGTGCCAGCAGCGGAACCTCGGACAGGGTCTACGAGCAGTACTTC. Amino acid sequence: CASSGTSDRVYEQYF.

The table lists this clone with a count of one. This chain uses TRBV5-1 with TRBJ2-4; a weak D match, TRBD1 (5 bases). This CDR3 has 12 amino acids. The V gene lost 4 bases and the J gene lost 6 bases, with 8 bases spanning the gap. The V gene's germline CDR1 is SGHRS and CDR2 YFSETQ. In nucleotides, the CDR3 is TGCGCCAGCAGCCCCCAGGGAAACATTCAGTACTTC. This codes for CASSPQGNIQYF.

The chain links TRBV6-1 to TRBJ2-1; 10 nucleotides match TRBD2. Germline V gene data show CDR1 as MNHNS and CDR2 as SASEGT. The ends lost 6 bases at V and 2 bases at J; junction bases unmatched: 4. The CDR3 runs 15 residues. CDR3 in DNA: TGTGCCAGCAGCCTAGCGGGAGTGGCCTACAATGAGCAGTTCTTC. It encodes CASSLAGVAYNEQFF.

The chain's CDR3 is CASSDSSNTEAFF. In nucleotides, the CDR3 is TGTGCCAGCAGTGACAGCTCTAACACTGAAGCTTTCTTT. The chain joins TRBV6-4 to TRBJ1-1; no firm D call. Germline V gives CDR1 MRHNA, CDR2 SNTAGT. There are 13 residues in the CDR3. The V and J ends lost 2 bases and 2 bases respectively, with 6 bases between them.

The V call is TRBV9, the J call TRBJ1-5, with 9 bases identical to TRBD1. V lost 4 bases and J lost 1; bases outside the gene matches: 6. The CDR3 covers 16 residues. The germline V gene encodes CDR1 SGDLS and CDR2 YYNGEE. CDR3 sequence reads: CASSRRQGGSNQPQHF. CDR3 coding DNA: TGTGCCAGCAGCCGACGACAGGGGGGGAGCAATCAGCCCCAGCATTTT.

The chain combines TRBV2 with TRBJ2-3; 7 positions agree with TRBD2. With V trimmed by 4 bases and J by 5 bases, 6 bases remained unmatched. The CDR3 extends over 14 amino acids. Germline CDR1 reads SNHLY; CDR2 reads FYNNEI. The CDR3 DNA is TGTGCCAGCAGTGGAAGGGGCGGGGGAGATACGCAGTATTTT. Its protein is CASSGRGGGDTQYF. Together with reference TRBV2 and TRBJ2-3, the CDR3 gives the full variable domain: EPEVTQTPSHQVTQMGQEVILRCVPISNHLYFYWYRQILGQKVEFLVSFYNNEISEKSEIFDDQFSVERPDGSNFTLKIRSTKLEDSAMYFCASSGRGGGDTQYFGPGTRLTVL.

DNA for the CDR3: TGTGCCAGCAGCCAAGATGGGGAGGTCTTCGGCACAGATACGCAGTATTTT. Its protein is CASSQDGEVFGTDTQYF. The chain employs TRBV14 and TRBJ2-3, with D possibly TRBD2 on 6 matching bases. This CDR3 is 17 amino acids long. CDR1 and CDR2 from the germline V gene are SGHDN and FVKESK. Trimming removed 0 bases at V and 1 base at J, with 14 bases between.

The V call is TRBV27, the J call TRBJ2-1; 7 nucleotides match TRBD2. CDR3 length equals 17 residues. Germline CDR1 is MNHEY and CDR2 is SMNVEV (reference sequence). V lost 3 bases, J lost 2 bases, and 10 bases stayed unmatched. The CDR3: CASSFGASGTTYNEQFF. CDR3 in DNA: TGTGCCAGCAGTTTTGGGGCTAGCGGCACTACCTACAATGAGCAGTTCTTC.

J is TRBJ1-4 and V is TRBV18, with 7 positions matching TRBD1. The V gene end was trimmed by 2 bases and the J gene end by 7 bases; junction bases not matched to a gene: 7. Looked up from germline, CDR1 is KGHSH and CDR2 is LQKENI. The CDR3 runs 15 residues. This CDR3 reads CASSPNRGYLEKLFF. The CDR3 DNA reads as TGTGCCAGCTCACCAAACAGGGGATACCTTGAAAAACTGTTTTTT.

The sample holds one count of this clone. This chain uses TRBV6-1 with TRBJ2-2, with TRBD2 matching 7 bases. Trimming cost V 6 bases and J 4 bases; bases outside gene matches: 8. Germline loops: CDR1 MNHNS, CDR2 SASEGT. CDR3 length equals 15 residues. CDR3 nucleotides: TGTGCCAGCAGCCCCTGGGGCGGGGGCACCGGGGAGCTGTTTTTT. Encoded protein: CASSPWGGGTGELFF.

The chain links TRBV11-2 to TRBJ1-3; D is perhaps TRBD1 (6 bases). Germline loops: CDR1 SGHAT, CDR2 FQNNGV. The germline V and J ends were trimmed by 1 base and 4 bases, with 11 bases remaining between them. This CDR3 is 15 amino acids long. The CDR3 here is CASSLGPGAGNTIYF. CDR3 DNA: TGTGCCAGCAGCTTAGGTCCAGGGGCCGGAAACACCATATATTTT.

The V call is TRBV18, the J call TRBJ2-1; TRBD1 matches 8 bases. After removal of 3 bases from V and 5 bases from J, the junction contained 21 bases not matched to a gene. Germline loops: CDR1 KGHSH, CDR2 LQKENI. The CDR3 runs 20 residues. CDR3: CASSPSQGASWGRGNNEQFF. As DNA, the CDR3 is TGTGCCAGCTCACCTTCTCAGGGGGCGAGTTGGGGGAGAGGTAACAATGAGCAGTTCTTC. Together with reference TRBV18 and TRBJ2-1, the CDR3 gives the full variable domain: NAGVMQNPRHLVRRRGQEARLRCSPMKGHSHVYWYRQLPEEGLKFMVYLQKENIIDESGMPKERFSAEFPKEGPSILRIQQVVRGDSAAYFCASSPSQGASWGRGNNEQFFGPGTRLTVL.

The V and J genes are TRBV4-3 and TRBJ2-3; 8 nucleotides match TRBD2. V gave up 3 bases and J gave up 2 bases; unmatched junction bases: 7. The CDR3 has 16 amino acids. The germline CDR1 and CDR2 sequences are LGHNA and YSLEER. In nucleotides, the CDR3 is TGCGCCAGCAGCCAGATAGCGGGGCCATCCACAGATACGCAGTATTTT. Residues: CASSQIAGPSTDTQYF.

The chain links TRBV6-1 to TRBJ2-2; 10 nucleotides match TRBD2. Germline trimming cut 4 bases from V and 4 bases from J; bases unmatched to any gene: 6. In germline, CDR1 is MNHNS, CDR2 SASEGT. There are 16 residues in the CDR3. The CDR3, as DNA: TGTGCCAGCAGTGGCGCTCTAGCGGGAGCCACCGGGGAGCTGTTTTTT. It encodes CASSGALAGATGELFF.

This chain connects TRBV27 to TRBJ2-3; TRBD2 matches at 8 bases. The CDR3 is made up of 18 amino acids. Trimming took 2 bases from V and 1 from J; bases not matched to a gene: 11. Germline CDR1 is MNHEY and CDR2 is SMNVEV (reference sequence). CDR3: CASSLPTPAGVGTDTQYF. CDR3 nucleotides: TGTGCCAGCAGTTTACCCACTCCAGCGGGAGTCGGCACAGATACGCAGTATTTT.